These T cell receptor beta chains were read from a single sample in a study of monozygotic twins with inflammatory bowel disease. One entry per CDR3 protein, without DNA, is what TCRdb gives after re-calling the 5' RACE reads. Here the sample table reports about 43,000 distinct CDR3 sequences. The sequenced sample consisted of blood. Source of these receptors: a human donor with ulcerative colitis or Crohn's disease, or a healthy co-twin of an affected twin (not recorded which). Both conserved end residues are part of each CDR3. Fields, in order: CDR3 protein, clone size, V gene, J gene. Size is omitted from some rows. Given values are once, few, many or a class for expanded clones.

CDR3aa: CASSFSEGGMNTEAFF
abundance: NA
v_gene: TRBV5-1
j_gene: TRBJ1-1

CDR3aa: CASSLVLSSTYEQYF
abundance: NA
v_gene: TRBV3-1
j_gene: TRBJ2-7

CDR3aa: CASSQSTGEPNTIYF
abundance: NA
v_gene: TRBV18
j_gene: TRBJ1-3

CDR3aa: CATSRSTGTWEAFF
abundance: NA
v_gene: TRBV15
j_gene: TRBJ1-1

CDR3aa: CASSLSPQGPAEGQYF
abundance: NA
v_gene: TRBV5-1
j_gene: TRBJ2-5

CDR3aa: CSARDIQGGKNIQYF
abundance: medium-sized
v_gene: TRBV20-1
j_gene: TRBJ2-4

CDR3aa: CSASMGTGVYQPQHF
abundance: NA
v_gene: TRBV20-1
j_gene: TRBJ1-5

CDR3aa: CASSPPWGGNTEAFF
abundance: NA
v_gene: TRBV18
j_gene: TRBJ1-1

CDR3aa: CASSRATVNTGELFF
abundance: NA
v_gene: TRBV7-2
j_gene: TRBJ2-2

CDR3aa: CASSPQGGNQPQHF
abundance: NA
v_gene: TRBV18
j_gene: TRBJ1-5

CDR3aa: CATISFELGFQPQHF
abundance: NA
v_gene: TRBV28
j_gene: TRBJ1-5

CDR3aa: CSVEKAGGNTGELFF
abundance: NA
v_gene: TRBV29-1
j_gene: TRBJ2-2

CDR3aa: CASGPGQGNYGYTF
abundance: NA
v_gene: TRBV5-1
j_gene: TRBJ1-2

CDR3aa: CATKNPTGNEQFF
abundance: NA
v_gene: TRBV19
j_gene: TRBJ2-1

CDR3aa: CATSRDRLAGGLEQFF
abundance: NA
v_gene: TRBV15
j_gene: TRBJ2-1

CDR3aa: CASSPRGGMTDTQYF
abundance: NA
v_gene: TRBV11-2
j_gene: TRBJ2-3

CDR3aa: CASSQVVGNQPQHF
abundance: NA
v_gene: TRBV4-3
j_gene: TRBJ1-5

CDR3aa: CASSTIAGGNYEQYF
abundance: NA
v_gene: TRBV18
j_gene: TRBJ2-7

CDR3aa: CASSMSGGTYEQYF
abundance: NA
v_gene: TRBV7-2
j_gene: TRBJ2-7

CDR3aa: CASSIGQGRETQYF
abundance: NA
v_gene: TRBV5-1
j_gene: TRBJ2-5

CDR3aa: CASSPPRLARGGELFF
abundance: NA
v_gene: TRBV5-6
j_gene: TRBJ2-2

CDR3aa: CSARVWGGGEWNEQFF
abundance: NA
v_gene: TRBV20-1
j_gene: TRBJ2-1

CDR3aa: CSARVTLGNTEAFF
abundance: NA
v_gene: TRBV20-1
j_gene: TRBJ1-1

CDR3aa: CASSPLKREKVTPEQYF
abundance: NA
v_gene: TRBV5-6
j_gene: TRBJ2-7

CDR3aa: CASTSVERLIGHTQYF
abundance: NA
v_gene: TRBV2
j_gene: TRBJ2-3

CDR3aa: CASSVEGRHTQYF
abundance: NA
v_gene: TRBV6-1
j_gene: TRBJ2-3

CDR3aa: CASSRTGVGQPQHF
abundance: NA
v_gene: TRBV27
j_gene: TRBJ1-5